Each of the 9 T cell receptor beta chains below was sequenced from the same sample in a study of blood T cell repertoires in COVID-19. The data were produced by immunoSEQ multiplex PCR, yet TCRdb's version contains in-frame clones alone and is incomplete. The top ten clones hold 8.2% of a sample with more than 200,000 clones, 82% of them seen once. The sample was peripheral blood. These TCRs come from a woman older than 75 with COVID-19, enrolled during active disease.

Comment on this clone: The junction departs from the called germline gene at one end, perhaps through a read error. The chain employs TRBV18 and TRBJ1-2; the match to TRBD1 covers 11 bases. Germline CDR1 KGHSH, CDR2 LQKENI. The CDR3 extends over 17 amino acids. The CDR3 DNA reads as TGTGCCAGCTCCCCACTACCGGGACAGGGGGCTAACTATGGCTACACCTTC. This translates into CASSPLPGQGANYGYTF.

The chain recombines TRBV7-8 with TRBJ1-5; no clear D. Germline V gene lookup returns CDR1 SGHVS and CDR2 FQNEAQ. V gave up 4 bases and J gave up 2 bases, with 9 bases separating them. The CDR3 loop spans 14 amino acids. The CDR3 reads CASSSNSGNQPQHF. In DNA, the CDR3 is TGTGCCAGCAGCTCAAATTCGGGCAATCAGCCCCAGCATTTT.

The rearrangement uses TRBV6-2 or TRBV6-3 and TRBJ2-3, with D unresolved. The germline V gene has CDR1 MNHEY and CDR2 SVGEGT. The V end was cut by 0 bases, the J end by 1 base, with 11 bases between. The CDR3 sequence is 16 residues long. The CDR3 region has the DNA TGTGCCAGCAGTTACTCGATTGGCGCGGGCACAGATACGCAGTATTTT. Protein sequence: CASSYSIGAGTDTQYF.

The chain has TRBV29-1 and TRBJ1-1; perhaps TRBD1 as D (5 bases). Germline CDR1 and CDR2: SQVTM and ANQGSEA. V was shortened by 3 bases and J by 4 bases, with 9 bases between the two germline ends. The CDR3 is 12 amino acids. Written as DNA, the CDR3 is TGCAGCGTTGAGCGGGGCTTCACTGAAGCTTTCTTT. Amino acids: CSVERGFTEAFF.

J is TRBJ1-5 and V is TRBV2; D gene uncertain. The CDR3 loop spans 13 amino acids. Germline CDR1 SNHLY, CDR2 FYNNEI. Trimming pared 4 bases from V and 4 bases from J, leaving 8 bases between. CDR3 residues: CASSAGPNQPQHF. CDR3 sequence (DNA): TGTGCCAGCAGTGCGGGTCCTAATCAGCCCCAGCATTTT.

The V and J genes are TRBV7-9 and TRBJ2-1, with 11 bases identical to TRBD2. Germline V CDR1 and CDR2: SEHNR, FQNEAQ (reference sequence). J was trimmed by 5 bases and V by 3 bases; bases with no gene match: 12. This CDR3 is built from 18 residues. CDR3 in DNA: TGTGCCAGCAGCTTGCGGGGGATCTCGGGACTAGCGGACAATGAGCAGTTCTTC. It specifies CASSLRGISGLADNEQFF.

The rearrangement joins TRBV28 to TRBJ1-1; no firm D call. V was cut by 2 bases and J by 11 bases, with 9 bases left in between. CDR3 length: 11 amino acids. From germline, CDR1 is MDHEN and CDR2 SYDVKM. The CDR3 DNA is TGTGCCAGCAGTTTAACGGGATCTGCTTTCTTT. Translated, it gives CASSLTGSAFF.

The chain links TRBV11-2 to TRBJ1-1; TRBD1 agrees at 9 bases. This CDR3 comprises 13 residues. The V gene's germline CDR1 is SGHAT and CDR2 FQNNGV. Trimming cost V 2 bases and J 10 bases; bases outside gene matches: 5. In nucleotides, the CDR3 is TGTGCCAGCAGCTTAATGGACAGGGGTACAGCTTTCTTT. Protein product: CASSLMDRGTAFF.

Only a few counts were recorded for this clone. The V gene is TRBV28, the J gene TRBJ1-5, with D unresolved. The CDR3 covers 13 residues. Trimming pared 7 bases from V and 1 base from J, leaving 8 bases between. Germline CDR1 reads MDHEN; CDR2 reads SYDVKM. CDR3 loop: CASNSGSNQPQHF. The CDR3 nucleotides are TGTGCCAGCAACTCGGGAAGCAATCAGCCCCAGCATTTT.